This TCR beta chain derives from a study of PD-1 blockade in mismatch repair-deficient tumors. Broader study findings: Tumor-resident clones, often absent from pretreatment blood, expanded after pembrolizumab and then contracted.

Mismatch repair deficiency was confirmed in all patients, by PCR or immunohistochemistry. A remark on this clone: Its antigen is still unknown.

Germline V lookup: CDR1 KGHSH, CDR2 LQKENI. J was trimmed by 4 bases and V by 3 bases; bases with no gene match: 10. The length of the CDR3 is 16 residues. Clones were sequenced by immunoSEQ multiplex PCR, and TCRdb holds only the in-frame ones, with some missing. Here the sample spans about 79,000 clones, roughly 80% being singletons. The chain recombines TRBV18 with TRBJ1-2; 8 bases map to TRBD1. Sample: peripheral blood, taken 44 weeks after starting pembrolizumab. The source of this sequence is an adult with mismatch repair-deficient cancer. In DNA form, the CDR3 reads TGTGCCAGCTCACCGGAACCGACAGGGGACAGCTATGGCTACACCTTC. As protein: CASSPEPTGDSYGYTF. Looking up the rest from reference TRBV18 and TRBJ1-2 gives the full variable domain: NAGVMQNPRHLVRRRGQEARLRCSPMKGHSHVYWYRQLPEEGLKFMVYLQKENIIDESGMPKERFSAEFPKEGPSILRIQQVVRGDSAAYFCASSPEPTGDSYGYTFGSGTRLTVV.